This T cell receptor beta chain appears in the sequencing data of a study of cytomegalovirus exposure and HLA in healthy donors. The study's findings and limits: TCR beta chain V- and J-gene trimming was linked, in a later analysis, to a missense variant in DCLRE1C. In the analysis, some V segments, TRBV6-2 and TRBV6-3 included, were excluded as indistinguishable.

Samples came from healthy bone marrow donors. It was with 60 Vbeta and 13 Jbeta primers that the PCR ran. In the study's own analysis: The authors later counted 65 million to 90 million unique TCR beta chains, around 9.9 million of them shared. Clones were sequenced by immunoSEQ multiplex PCR, and TCRdb holds only the in-frame ones, with some missing. V and J calls and clone size are as listed in that table; D and trimming were resolved from the DNA. This sample has approximately 220,000 clones, with about 83% found just once. Notes on this clone: Its cognate antigen is unknown.

The germline gives CDR1 SGHDT, CDR2 YYEEEE. The CDR3 sequence is 16 residues long. With V trimmed by 1 base and J by 2 bases, 4 bases remained unmatched. The chain uses TRBV5-6 and TRBJ2-1; 9 nucleotides line up with TRBD2. Sample: PBMCs. The origin of this receptor is a girl between 10 and 17 years old in good health and CMV-seronegative. The CDR3 spells CASSLMLAGPYNEQFF. The CDR3, as DNA: TGTGCCAGCAGCTTGATGCTAGCGGGGCCCTACAATGAGCAGTTCTTC. Combining the CDR3 with reference TRBV5-6 and TRBJ2-1 gives the whole variable domain DAGVTQSPTHLIKTRGQQVTLRCSPKSGHDTVSWYQQALGQGPQFIFQYYEEEERQRGNFPDRFSGHQFPNYSSELNVNALLLGDSALYLCASSLMLAGPYNEQFFGPGTRLTVL.